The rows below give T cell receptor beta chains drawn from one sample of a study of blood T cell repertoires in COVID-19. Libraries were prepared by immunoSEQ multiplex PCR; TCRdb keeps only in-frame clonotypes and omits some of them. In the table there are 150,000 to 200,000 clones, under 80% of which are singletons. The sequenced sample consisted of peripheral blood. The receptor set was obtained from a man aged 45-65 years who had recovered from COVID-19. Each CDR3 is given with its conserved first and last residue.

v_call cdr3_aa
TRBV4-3 CASSQEFYGTGGLSGYTF
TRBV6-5 CASRPGSDNEQFF
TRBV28 CASSAGLAGGYEQYF
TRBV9 CASSPGTSGSHEQYF
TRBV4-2 CASSQAGLYTDTQYF
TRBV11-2 CASSQTRQGIYNEQFF
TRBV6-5 CASSYSGTGNPYEQYF
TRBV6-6 CASINRGGTSGNTIYF
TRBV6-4 CASSVGQGNYGYTF
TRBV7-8 CASSLNLFQPQHF
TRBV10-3 CAISGGGSGANVLTF
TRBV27 CASSGLPSGKVYNEQFF
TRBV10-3 CAISSDTSNQPQHF
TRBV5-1 CASRGLAGYQETQYF
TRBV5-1 CASRKGPAGTSDHTQYF
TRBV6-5 CASRGAVSGELFF
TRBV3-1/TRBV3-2 CASSHYSRGFGSYNSPLHF
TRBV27 CASSSTGVGEQYF
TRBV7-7 CASSQKGVTGELFF
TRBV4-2 CASSQDWLAGTYEQYF
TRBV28 CASSRSASGNEQYF
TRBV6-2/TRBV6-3 CASSDGQGRDYGYTF
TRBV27 CASSQRQLGETIYF
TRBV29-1 CSVTRRGDGYTF
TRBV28 CASSRQTGFSNQPQHF
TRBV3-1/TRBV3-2 CASSQDRAGEQFF
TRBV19 CASSIVYGRTKGEQFF
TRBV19 CASTTPGAYEQYF
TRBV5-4 CASSLGQGSSDSPLHF
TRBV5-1 CASSLGGSGGPSSTDTQYF
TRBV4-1 CASSQPSGSGGDTQYF
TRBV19 CASSIADSPSNQPQHF
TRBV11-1 CASSIQGANGELFF
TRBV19 CASIGTDFSGNTIYF
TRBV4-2 CASSQDLVGRTYNSPLHF
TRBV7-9 CARGGVYEQYF
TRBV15 CATSRTLSGLTDTQYF
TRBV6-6 CASTVSRTSGYNEQFF
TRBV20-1 CSARSYNEQFF
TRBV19 CACTGVYSNQPQHF
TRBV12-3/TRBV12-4 CASREGGFGEQFF
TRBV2 CASSEDRGLETQYF
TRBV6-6 CASSPGQGAPPPYEQYF
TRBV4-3 CASSHGRGRGEQFF
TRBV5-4 CASSQDSTYGYTF
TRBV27 CASSFGQGGWETQYF
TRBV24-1 CATSDPTEIHQPQHF
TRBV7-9 CASSFPTGGSEKLFF
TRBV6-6 CASTLGLVNEQFF
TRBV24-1 CATSDLSAGRGKDEQFF
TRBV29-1 CSVSDRSGTEAFF
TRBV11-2 CASSLRTSGYFYEQYF
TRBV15 CATSSIRTFYGYTF